This T cell receptor beta chain stems from a study of naive and memory T cell subsets. This clonotype was detected only a few times. The CDR3 is made up of 15 amino acids. Per germline, CDR1 DFQATT and CDR2 SNEGSKA (reference sequence). Trimming left V 1 base short and J 7 bases short, with 19 bases between. Both TRBC1 and TRBC2 were covered by a beta constant-region primer of two equimolar oligonucleotides. Nested alpha and beta constant-region primers with the SP2 primer drove four PCR rounds on ligated cDNA. TCRdb analysed the UMI-ligation and nested PCR reads with MiXCR anew, one entry per CDR3 protein. The sample has about 22,000 distinct CDR3 sequences; 8.5% to 10% are singletons.

Specimen: central memory CD8+ T cells from blood. This rearrangement joins TRBV20-1 to TRBJ1-2, with a weak D call TRBD1 (6 bases). The source of this sequence is a human donor in good health. CDR3 region: CSARGPDSPTLGYTF. DNA for the CDR3: TGCAGTGCTAGAGGTCCGGACAGCCCAACTCTTGGCTACACCTTC.